Shown below are 7 T cell receptor beta chains from a single sample sequenced in a study of cytomegalovirus exposure and HLA in healthy donors. The table came from immunoSEQ multiplex PCR; TCRdb's copy has only in-frame clones and leaves some out. The sample has 150,000 to 200,000 clones, 86% seen once; the top ten hold roughly 1.5%. The sequenced sample consisted of PBMCs. Receptor source: a young woman in good health and CMV-seronegative.

This chain links TRBV19 with TRBJ1-5, with D possibly matching TRBD1 (5 bases). The V gene's germline CDR1 is LNHDA and CDR2 SQIVND (reference sequence). V lost 7 bases and J 2 bases, leaving 15 bases between the germline ends. The CDR3 is 15 amino acids. As DNA, the CDR3 is TGTGCCAGTACCACGTCGGGGGGACGCAATCAGCCCCAGCATTTT. Translation: CASTTSGGRNQPQHF.

The chain couples TRBV5-4 to TRBJ1-2, with 9 bases that match TRBD1. Trimming cost V 0 bases and J 3 bases; bases outside gene matches: 0. The CDR3 runs 14 residues. The germline gives CDR1 SGHNT, CDR2 YYREEE (reference sequence). The CDR3 loop reads CASSLGQGDYGYTF. CDR3 coding DNA: TGTGCCAGCAGCTTGGGACAGGGGGACTATGGCTACACCTTC.

The CDR3 sequence is CASSTGSGANVLTF. CDR3 bases: TGTGCCAGCAGTACAGGGTCTGGGGCCAACGTCCTGACTTTC. The V gene is TRBV6-1, the J gene TRBJ2-6; the D gene is possibly TRBD1 (6 bases). The CDR3 spans 14 residues. The germline gives CDR1 MNHNS, CDR2 SASEGT. Trimming took 5 bases from V and 1 from J, leaving 6 bases between them.

The rearrangement uses TRBV2 and TRBJ2-1; 7 bases line up with TRBD2. The CDR3 contains 14 residues. Germline V lookup: CDR1 SNHLY, CDR2 FYNNEI. The junction had 7 bases not matched to a gene; V was cut back by 3 bases and J by 8 bases. CDR3 loop: CASSEGWGRDEQFF. The CDR3 DNA sequence: TGTGCCAGCAGTGAGGGATGGGGGAGGGATGAGCAGTTCTTC.

V gene TRBV5-1 combines with J gene TRBJ1-4, with 10 bases that match TRBD1. This CDR3 has 15 residues. CDR1 and CDR2 (germline): SGHRS, YFSETQ. Trimming cost V 2 bases and J 8 bases; bases outside gene matches: 6. CDR3 nucleotide sequence: TGCGCCAGCAGCTTCACCGGGACAGGGGAGGAAAAACTGTTTTTT. Its protein is CASSFTGTGEEKLFF.

V and J are TRBV27 and TRBJ2-3, with TRBD2 matching 8 bases. Germline lookup yields CDR1 MNHEY and CDR2 SMNVEV (reference sequence). After removal of 5 bases from V and 2 bases from J, the junction contained 15 bases not matched to a gene. The CDR3 covers 18 residues. CDR3 sequence reads: CASSLTGLASYYTDTQYF. Written as DNA, the CDR3 is TGTGCCAGCAGTCTCACCGGACTAGCCTCCTACTACACAGATACGCAGTATTTT.

This chain joins TRBV5-4 and TRBJ2-2; 10 bases match TRBD1. This CDR3 spans 14 amino acids. CDR1 is SGHNT and CDR2 is YYREEE in the germline V gene (reference sequence). Trimming took 5 bases from V and 8 from J; bases not matched to a gene: 6. The CDR3 spells CASRTGGYSGELFF. In nucleotides, the CDR3 is TGTGCCAGCAGGACAGGGGGCTATAGTGGGGAGCTGTTTTTT.